In its sample, the clone carrying this T cell receptor beta chain was seen once. V lost 3 bases to trimming and J lost 6 bases; unmatched junction nucleotides: 7. CDR3 size: 15 residues. Germline CDR1 is MNHNS and CDR2 is SASEGT. Among Cohort 3 donors, those recovered had two negative PCRs, clearance, or symptom resolution. Some clones are missing from TCRdb's copy, which holds only in-frame ones; the method was immunoSEQ multiplex PCR. This sample has approximately 210,000 clones, with roughly four fifths found just once. This entry belongs to a study of blood T cell repertoires in COVID-19. Study in general: COVID-19 samples from acute and convalescent phases originated in the United States, Italy and Spain.

Input material: PBMCs or T cells enriched from blood (not recorded which). The sequence derives from a man between 35 and 55 years old who had recovered from COVID-19. V is TRBV6-1 and J is TRBJ1-1, with 10 bases that match TRBD1. CDR3 amino acids: CASSEWGTGAPEAFF. Here the CDR3 DNA reads TGTGCCAGCAGTGAGTGGGGGACAGGGGCGCCTGAAGCTTTCTTT.